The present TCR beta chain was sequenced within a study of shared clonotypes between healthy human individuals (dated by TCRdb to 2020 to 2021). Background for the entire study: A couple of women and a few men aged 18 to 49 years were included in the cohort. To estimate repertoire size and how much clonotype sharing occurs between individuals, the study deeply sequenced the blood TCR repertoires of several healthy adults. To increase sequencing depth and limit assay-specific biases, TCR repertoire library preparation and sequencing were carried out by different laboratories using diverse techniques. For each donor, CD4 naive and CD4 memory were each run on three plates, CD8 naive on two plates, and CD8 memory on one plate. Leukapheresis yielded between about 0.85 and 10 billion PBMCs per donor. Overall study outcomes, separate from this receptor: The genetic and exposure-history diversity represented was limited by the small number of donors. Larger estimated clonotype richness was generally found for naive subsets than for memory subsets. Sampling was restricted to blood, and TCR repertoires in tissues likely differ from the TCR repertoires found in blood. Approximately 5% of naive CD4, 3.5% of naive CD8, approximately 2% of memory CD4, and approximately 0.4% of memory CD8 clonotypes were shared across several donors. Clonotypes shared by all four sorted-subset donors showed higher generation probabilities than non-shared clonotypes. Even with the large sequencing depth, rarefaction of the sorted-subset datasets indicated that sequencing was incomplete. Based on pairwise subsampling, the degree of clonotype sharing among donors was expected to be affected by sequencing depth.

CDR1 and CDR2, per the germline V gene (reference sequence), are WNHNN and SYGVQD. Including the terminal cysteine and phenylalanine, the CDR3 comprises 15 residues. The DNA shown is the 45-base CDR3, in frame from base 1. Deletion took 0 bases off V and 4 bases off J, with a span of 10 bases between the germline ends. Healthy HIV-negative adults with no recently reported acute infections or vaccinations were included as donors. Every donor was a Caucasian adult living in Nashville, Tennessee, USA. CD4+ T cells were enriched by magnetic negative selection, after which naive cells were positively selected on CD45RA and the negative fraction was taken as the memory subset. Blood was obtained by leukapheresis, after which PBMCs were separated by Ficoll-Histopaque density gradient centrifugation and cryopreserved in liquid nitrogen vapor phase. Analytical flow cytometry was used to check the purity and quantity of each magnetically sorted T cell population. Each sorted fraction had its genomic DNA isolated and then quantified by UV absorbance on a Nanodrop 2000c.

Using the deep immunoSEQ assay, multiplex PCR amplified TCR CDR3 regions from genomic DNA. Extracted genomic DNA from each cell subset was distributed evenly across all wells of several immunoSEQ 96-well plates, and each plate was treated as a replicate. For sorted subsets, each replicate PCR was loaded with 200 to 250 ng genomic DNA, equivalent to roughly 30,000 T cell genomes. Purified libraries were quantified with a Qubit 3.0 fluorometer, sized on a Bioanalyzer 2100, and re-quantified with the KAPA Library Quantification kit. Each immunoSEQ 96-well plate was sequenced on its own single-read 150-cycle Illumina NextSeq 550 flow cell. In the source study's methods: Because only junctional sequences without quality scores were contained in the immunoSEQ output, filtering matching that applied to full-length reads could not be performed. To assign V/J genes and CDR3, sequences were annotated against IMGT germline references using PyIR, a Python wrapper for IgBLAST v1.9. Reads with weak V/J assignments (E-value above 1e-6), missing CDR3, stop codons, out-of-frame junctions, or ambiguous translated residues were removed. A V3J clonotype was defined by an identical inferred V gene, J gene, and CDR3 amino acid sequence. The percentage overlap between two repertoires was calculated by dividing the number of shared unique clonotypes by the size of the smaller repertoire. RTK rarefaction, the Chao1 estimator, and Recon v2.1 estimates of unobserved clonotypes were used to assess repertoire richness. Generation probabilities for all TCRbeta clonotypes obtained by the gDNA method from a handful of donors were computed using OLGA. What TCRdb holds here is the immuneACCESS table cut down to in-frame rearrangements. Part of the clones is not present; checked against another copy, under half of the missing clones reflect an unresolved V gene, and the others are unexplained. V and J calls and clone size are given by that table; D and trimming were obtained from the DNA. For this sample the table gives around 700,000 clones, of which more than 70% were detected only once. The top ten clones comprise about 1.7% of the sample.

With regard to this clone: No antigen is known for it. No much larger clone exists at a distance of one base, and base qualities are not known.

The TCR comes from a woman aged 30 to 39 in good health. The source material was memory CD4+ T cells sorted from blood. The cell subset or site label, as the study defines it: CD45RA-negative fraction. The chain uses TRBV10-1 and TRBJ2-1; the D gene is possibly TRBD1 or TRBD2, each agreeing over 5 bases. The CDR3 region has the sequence CASSESQGGYNEQFF. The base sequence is TGCGCCAGCAGTGAGTCGCAGGGCGGGTACAATGAGCAGTTCTTC.